This T cell receptor beta chain appears in the sequencing data of a study of human T cells and chemical hapten exposure. Findings of the study overall: Counts of expanded TCRs at PT1 were positively correlated with patch test score.

Each CDR3 protein gets one entry after TCRdb re-called the RACE reads with MiXCR. Of 300,000 to 450,000 distinct CDR3 sequences in the sample, roughly 4.6% were seen once. Comments on this clonotype: Its target is not known.

The CDR3 length is 14 residues. V was clipped by 2 bases and J by 2 bases, with 10 bases between them. Germline-derived CDR1 and CDR2 are SGHKS and YYEKEE (reference sequence). Time point: pre-sensitization, week 0. The treatment here: therapeutic diphenylcyclopropenone sensitization with weekly scalp DPC. This chain connects TRBV5-5 to TRBJ2-5; D tentatively reads TRBD1 or TRBD2 (5 bases each). This sequence was found in a woman between 50 and 59 years old with alopecia areata. Some clones in this sample may be carry-over from other donors' samples. The sequencing used whole blood, collected in connection with sensitization to the hapten diphenylcyclopropenone (DPC). CDR3 nucleotide sequence: TGTGCCAGCAGCTTAAGGGACCCGCAAGAGACCCAGTACTTC. Its protein is CASSLRDPQETQYF.